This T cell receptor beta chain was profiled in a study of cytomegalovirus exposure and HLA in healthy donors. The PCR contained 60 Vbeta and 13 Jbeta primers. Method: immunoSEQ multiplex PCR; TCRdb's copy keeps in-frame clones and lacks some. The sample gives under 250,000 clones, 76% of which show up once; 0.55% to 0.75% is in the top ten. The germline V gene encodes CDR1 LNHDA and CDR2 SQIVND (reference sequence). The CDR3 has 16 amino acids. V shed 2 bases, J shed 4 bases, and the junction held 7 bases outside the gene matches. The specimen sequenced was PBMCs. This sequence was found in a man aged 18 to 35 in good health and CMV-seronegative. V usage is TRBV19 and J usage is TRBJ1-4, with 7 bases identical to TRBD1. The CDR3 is CASSIRGGQLNEKLFF. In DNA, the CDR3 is TGTGCCAGTAGTATAAGAGGGGGACAGCTTAATGAAAAACTGTTTTTT.